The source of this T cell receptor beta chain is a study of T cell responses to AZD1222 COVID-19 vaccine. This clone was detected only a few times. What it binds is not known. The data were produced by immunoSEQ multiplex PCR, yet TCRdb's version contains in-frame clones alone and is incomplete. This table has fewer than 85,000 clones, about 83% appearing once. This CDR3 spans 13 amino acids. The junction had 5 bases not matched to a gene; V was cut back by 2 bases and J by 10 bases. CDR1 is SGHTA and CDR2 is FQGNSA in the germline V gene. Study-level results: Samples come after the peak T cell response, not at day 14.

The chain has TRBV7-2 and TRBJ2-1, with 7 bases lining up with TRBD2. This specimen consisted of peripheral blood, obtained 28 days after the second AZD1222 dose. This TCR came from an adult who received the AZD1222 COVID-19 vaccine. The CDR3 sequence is CASSLNSGGEQFF. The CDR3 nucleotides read TGTGCCAGCAGCTTAAACTCGGGGGGAGAGCAGTTCTTC.